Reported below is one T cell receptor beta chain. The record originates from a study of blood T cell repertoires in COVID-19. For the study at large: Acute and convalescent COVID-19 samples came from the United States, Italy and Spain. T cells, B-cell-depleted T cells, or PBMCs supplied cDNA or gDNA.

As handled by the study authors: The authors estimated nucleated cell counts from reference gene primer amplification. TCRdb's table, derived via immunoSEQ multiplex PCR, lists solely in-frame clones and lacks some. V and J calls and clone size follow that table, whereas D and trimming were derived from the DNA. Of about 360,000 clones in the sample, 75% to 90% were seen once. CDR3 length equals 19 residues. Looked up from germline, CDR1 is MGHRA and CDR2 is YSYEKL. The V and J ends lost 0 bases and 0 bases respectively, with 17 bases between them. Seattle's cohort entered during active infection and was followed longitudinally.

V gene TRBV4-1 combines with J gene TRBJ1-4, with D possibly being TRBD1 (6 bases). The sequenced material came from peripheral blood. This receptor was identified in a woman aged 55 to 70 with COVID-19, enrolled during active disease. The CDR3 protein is CASSQETQGFAPTNEKLFF. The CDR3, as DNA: TGCGCCAGCAGCCAAGAAACACAGGGATTTGCCCCAACTAATGAAAAACTGTTTTTT.